The clone carrying this TCR beta chain was found a few times. The germline V and J ends were trimmed by 7 bases and 1 base, with 11 bases remaining between them. This CDR3 spans 14 amino acids. TCRdb analysed the 5' RACE reads with MiXCR anew, one entry per CDR3 protein. Of roughly 500,000 distinct CDR3 sequences listed, roughly 20% were seen once; the top ten hold 9.5% to 15%. This sample is part of a study of T-cell memory formation after mild COVID-19. The sample consisted of PBMCs or a T cell subset sorted from them (not recorded which). The chain carries TRBV12-3 or TRBV12-4 and TRBJ2-1, with no clear D. The clonotype originates from an adult woman who had mild COVID-19 (a few samples of this study predate the infection). Cell type and time point are not known. The CDR3 DNA sequence: TGTGCCAGCAAACACGGCGGATCCTACAATGAGCAGTTCTTC. It specifies CASKHGGSYNEQFF.